Sequencing of this T cell receptor beta chain was carried out in a study of CD8 T cells in Susac syndrome. For this clonotype: What it binds is not known.

RNA amounts of 0.5 to 1 ug underwent reverse transcription with random hexamers. An immunoSEQ multiplex PCR generated amplified TCR beta CDR3 products spanning 54 Vbeta and 13 Jbeta. From the immunoSEQ multiplex PCR reads, TCRdb called clonotypes with MiXCR, one entry per CDR3 protein. Of approximately 170,000 distinct CDR3 sequences in the sample, 92% were seen once. Study-level results: An acknowledgment was made by the study that its TCR sequencing and HLA analysis involved relatively few individuals.

The clonotype was recovered from a human donor in good health. Specimen: CD4+ T cells from PBMCs.

CDR3 DNA sequence: TGTGCCAGCATCATCAGCCAGGGGTCACCCCTCCACTTT. This sequence encodes CASIISQGSPLHF. This sequence joins TRBV7-9 and TRBJ1-6, with a possible D match to TRBD1 (6 bases). The germline gives CDR1 SEHNR, CDR2 FQNEAQ (reference sequence). The CDR3 sequence is 13 residues long. V dropped 7 bases and J dropped 10 bases, with 14 bases sitting between them.